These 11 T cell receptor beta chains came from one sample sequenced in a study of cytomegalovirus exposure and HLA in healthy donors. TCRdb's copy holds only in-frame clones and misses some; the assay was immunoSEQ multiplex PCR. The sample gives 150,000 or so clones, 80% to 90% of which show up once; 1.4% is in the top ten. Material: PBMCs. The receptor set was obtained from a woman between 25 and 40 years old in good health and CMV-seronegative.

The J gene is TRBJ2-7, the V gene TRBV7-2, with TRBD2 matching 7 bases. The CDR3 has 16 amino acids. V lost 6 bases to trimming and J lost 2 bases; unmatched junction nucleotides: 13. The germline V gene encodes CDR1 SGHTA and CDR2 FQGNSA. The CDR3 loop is CASRPTQRGHPYEQYF. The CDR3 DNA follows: TGTGCCAGCAGGCCTACCCAGCGGGGTCACCCCTACGAGCAGTACTTC.

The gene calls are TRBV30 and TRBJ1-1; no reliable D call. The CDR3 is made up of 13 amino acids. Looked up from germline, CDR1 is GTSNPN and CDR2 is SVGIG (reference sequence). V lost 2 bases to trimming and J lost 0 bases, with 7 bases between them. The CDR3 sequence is CAWSNSMNTEAFF. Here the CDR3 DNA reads TGTGCCTGGAGTAATTCCATGAACACTGAAGCTTTCTTT.

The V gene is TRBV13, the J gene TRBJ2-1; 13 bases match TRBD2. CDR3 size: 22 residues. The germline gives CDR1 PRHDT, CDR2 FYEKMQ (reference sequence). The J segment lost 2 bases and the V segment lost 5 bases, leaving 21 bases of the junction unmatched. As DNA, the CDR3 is TGTGCCAGCAGCCGGAACGGGGCTCAACTGGAAACTAGCGGGGGGGCCTACAATGAGCAGTTCTTC. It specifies CASSRNGAQLETSGGAYNEQFF.

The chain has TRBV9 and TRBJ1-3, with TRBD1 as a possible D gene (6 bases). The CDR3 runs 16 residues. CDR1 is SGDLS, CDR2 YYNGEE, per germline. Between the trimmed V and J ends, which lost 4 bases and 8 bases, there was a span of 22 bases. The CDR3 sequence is CASSPRGGLGSDTIYF. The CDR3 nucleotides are TGTGCCAGCAGCCCAAGGGGGGGCCTAGGGAGTGACACCATATATTTT.

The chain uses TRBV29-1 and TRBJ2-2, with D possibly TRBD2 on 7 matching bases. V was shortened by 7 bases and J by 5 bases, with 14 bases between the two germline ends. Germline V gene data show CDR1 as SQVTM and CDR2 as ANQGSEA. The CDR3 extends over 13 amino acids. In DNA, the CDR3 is TGCAGCGCAAGGACAGCGGGGACCGGGGAGCTGTTTTTT. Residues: CSARTAGTGELFF.

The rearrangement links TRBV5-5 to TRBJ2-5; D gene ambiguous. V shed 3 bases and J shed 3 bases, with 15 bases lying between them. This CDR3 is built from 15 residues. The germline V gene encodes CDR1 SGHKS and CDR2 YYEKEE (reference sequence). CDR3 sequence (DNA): TGTGCCAGCAGCTCTGACTTCTCCTGGGAAGAGACCCAGTACTTC. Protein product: CASSSDFSWEETQYF.

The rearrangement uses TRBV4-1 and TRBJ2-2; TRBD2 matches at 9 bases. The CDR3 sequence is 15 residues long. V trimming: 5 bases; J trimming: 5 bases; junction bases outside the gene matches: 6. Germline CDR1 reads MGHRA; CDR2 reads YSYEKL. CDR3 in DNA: TGCGCCAGCAGCTCCAGCGGGGGGACTACCGGGGAGCTGTTTTTT. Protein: CASSSSGGTTGELFF.

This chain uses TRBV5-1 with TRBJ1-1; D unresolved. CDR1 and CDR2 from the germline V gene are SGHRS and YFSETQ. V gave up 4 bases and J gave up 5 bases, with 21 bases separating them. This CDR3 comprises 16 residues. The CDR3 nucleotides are TGCGCCAGCAGCCCTGGGCAGGAGGTAGTGGGAACTGAAGCTTTCTTT. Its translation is CASSPGQEVVGTEAFF.

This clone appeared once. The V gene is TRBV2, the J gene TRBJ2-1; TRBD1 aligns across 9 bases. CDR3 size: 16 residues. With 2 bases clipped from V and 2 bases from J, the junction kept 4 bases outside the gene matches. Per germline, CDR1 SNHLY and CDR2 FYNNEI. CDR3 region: CASSELRDRAYNEQFF. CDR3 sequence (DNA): TGTGCCAGCAGTGAACTCCGGGACAGGGCCTACAATGAGCAGTTCTTC.

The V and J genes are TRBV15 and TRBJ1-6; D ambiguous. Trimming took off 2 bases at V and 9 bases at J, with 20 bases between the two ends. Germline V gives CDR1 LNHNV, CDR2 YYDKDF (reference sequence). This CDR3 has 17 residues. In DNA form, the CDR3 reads TGTGCCACCAGCAGAAAAAAGCAGTCAGCGGGGAGTTCACCCCTCCACTTT. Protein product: CATSRKKQSAGSSPLHF.

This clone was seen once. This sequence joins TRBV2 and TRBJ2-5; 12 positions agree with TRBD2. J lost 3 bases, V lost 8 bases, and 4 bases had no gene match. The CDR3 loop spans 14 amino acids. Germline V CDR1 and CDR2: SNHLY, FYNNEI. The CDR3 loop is CASRRLAGEETQYF. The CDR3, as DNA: TGTGCCAGCCGGAGACTAGCGGGGGAAGAGACCCAGTACTTC.